These 19 T cell receptor beta chains were sequenced from one sample in a study of cytomegalovirus exposure and HLA in healthy donors. PCR used 60 Vbeta primers and 13 Jbeta primers. Clones were read by immunoSEQ multiplex PCR, and TCRdb kept only the in-frame ones, dropping some. The table has about 180,000 clones, approximately 84% seen once. The sample consisted of PBMCs. Receptors were obtained from a girl under 18 in good health and CMV-seropositive.

The V and J genes are TRBV11-2 and TRBJ2-7; 15 bases fit TRBD2. Trimming at V came to 5 bases and at J to 6 bases, leaving 14 bases not matched to a gene. Germline CDR1 is SGHAT and CDR2 is FQNNGV. The CDR3 consists of 18 residues. CDR3 sequence (DNA): TGTGCCAGCAGCCTGGACGGACTAGCGGGAGGGCCCACAACCGAGCAGTACTTC. This sequence encodes CASSLDGLAGGPTTEQYF.

V and J are TRBV5-4 and TRBJ2-1; D is possibly TRBD1 (7 bases). Trimming left V 2 bases short and J 5 bases short, with 14 bases between. The CDR3 runs 15 residues. The germline CDR1 and CDR2 sequences are SGHNT and YYREEE (reference sequence). CDR3: CASSFLGGGHNEQFF. The CDR3 coding sequence is TGTGCCAGCAGCTTCCTCGGAGGGGGCCACAATGAGCAGTTCTTC.

The rearrangement links TRBV28 to TRBJ2-3; tentatively, D is TRBD2 (7 bases). V lost 6 bases and J lost 6, with 19 bases in between. Per the germline V gene, CDR1 is MDHEN and CDR2 is SYDVKM. This CDR3 has 15 amino acids. CDR3 DNA sequence: TGTGCCAGCAGCTCCGGACTAGGGGGGTGGGATACGCAGTATTTT. It yields the protein CASSSGLGGWDTQYF.

The chain employs TRBV19 and TRBJ1-1, with D tentatively TRBD1 (6 bases). This CDR3 comprises 14 residues. Between the trimmed V and J ends, which lost 3 bases and 1 base, there was a span of 9 bases. Germline values: CDR1 LNHDA, CDR2 SQIVND (reference sequence). The CDR3 spells CASSMGTSNTEAFF. The DNA for the CDR3 is TGTGCCAGTAGTATGGGGACATCGAACACTGAAGCTTTCTTT.

V and J are TRBV6-6 and TRBJ1-2, with D unclear. The CDR3 covers 13 residues. The V and J ends lost 6 bases and 4 bases respectively, with 12 bases between them. Germline lookup yields CDR1 MNHNY and CDR2 SVGAGI (reference sequence). The CDR3 protein is CASSPTVTYGYTF. CDR3 sequence (DNA): TGTGCCAGCAGCCCAACAGTTACCTATGGCTACACCTTC.

The rearrangement links TRBV19 to TRBJ1-1; D not certain. The CDR3 loop spans 14 amino acids. CDR1 and CDR2 from the germline V gene are LNHDA and SQIVND (reference sequence). Trimming cost V 3 bases and J 1 base, with 9 bases left between them. CDR3 protein: CASSIPSRNTEAFF. The CDR3 nucleotides are TGTGCCAGTAGTATCCCTTCCAGGAACACTGAAGCTTTCTTT. Using reference TRBV19 and TRBJ1-1 for the parts outside the CDR3, the full variable domain is DGGITQSPKYLFRKEGQNVTLSCEQNLNHDAMYWYRQDPGQGLRLIYYSQIVNDFQKGDIAEGYSVSREKKESFPLTVTSAQKNPTAFYLCASSIPSRNTEAFFGQGTRLTVV.

This rearrangement joins TRBV6-6 to TRBJ2-1, with TRBD2 identical over 10 bases. Germline V CDR1 and CDR2: MNHNY, SVGAGI (reference sequence). J was trimmed by 7 bases and V by 2 bases; bases with no gene match: 8. CDR3 size: 16 residues. CDR3 region: CASSYQSGRAWNEQFF. The CDR3 nucleotides are TGTGCCAGCAGTTACCAGAGCGGGAGGGCTTGGAATGAGCAGTTCTTC.

V is TRBV27 and J is TRBJ1-2; D is possibly TRBD1 (6 bases). V shed 4 bases and J shed 2 bases, with 14 bases lying between them. Germline-derived CDR1 and CDR2 are MNHEY and SMNVEV (reference sequence). The CDR3 has 15 residues. CDR3 in amino acids: CASSSPQTGNYGYTF. The CDR3 DNA sequence: TGTGCCAGCAGTTCTCCCCAAACAGGGAACTATGGCTACACCTTC.

This clone came up a few times. The DNA for the CDR3 is TGTGCCAGCAGCGTCCGGGACAGCGCCACTGAAGCTTTCTTT. Its translation: CASSVRDSATEAFF. The chain uses TRBV9 and TRBJ1-1; 7 bases agree with TRBD1. The CDR3 sequence is 14 residues long. Germline CDR1 and CDR2: SGDLS and YYNGEE. Trimming removed 2 bases from V and 4 bases from J; junction bases left unmatched: 5.

The CDR3 loop reads CSIQGQHGYTF. The CDR3 bases are TGCAGCATACAGGGGCAACATGGCTACACCTTC. The chain couples TRBV20-1 to TRBJ1-2; 7 bases map to TRBD1. The germline gives CDR1 DFQATT, CDR2 SNEGSKA (reference sequence). CDR3 length: 11 residues.

The J gene is TRBJ2-3, the V gene TRBV25-1; 9 nucleotides align to TRBD2. The CDR3 contains 14 residues. The J segment lost 0 bases and the V segment lost 9 bases, leaving 4 bases of the junction unmatched. The germline CDR1 and CDR2 sequences are MGHDK and SYGVNS. The CDR3 loop is CASRTSGSTDTQYF. Written as DNA, the CDR3 is TGTGCCAGTCGCACTAGCGGGAGCACAGATACGCAGTATTTT.

The CDR3 protein is CASSVDGVIYEQYF. The CDR3 nucleotides read TGTGCCAGCAGCGTAGACGGGGTTATTTACGAGCAGTACTTC. V gene TRBV9 combines with J gene TRBJ2-7, with D possibly TRBD2 on 5 matching bases. The germline V gene encodes CDR1 SGDLS and CDR2 YYNGEE. Trimming pared 0 bases from V and 4 bases from J, leaving 11 bases between. The CDR3 contains 14 residues.

This clone was seen more than once but under ten times. The rearrangement uses TRBV5-1 and TRBJ2-1, with D hard to call. V was clipped by 4 bases and J by 8 bases, with 10 bases between them. This CDR3 is 12 amino acids long. The V gene's germline CDR1 is SGHRS and CDR2 YFSETQ. The CDR3 sequence: CASSLLNDEQFF. The CDR3 nucleotides are TGCGCCAGCAGCCTACTAAACGATGAGCAGTTCTTC.

This clone was counted only a few times. The rearrangement uses TRBV7-9 and TRBJ1-1; no clear D gene. CDR1 is SEHNR and CDR2 is FQNEAQ in the germline V gene (reference sequence). Between the trimmed V and J ends, which lost 5 bases and 4 bases, there was a span of 5 bases. The CDR3 is 11 residues long. The CDR3 nucleotides are TGTGCCAGCAGCGCCGGCACTGAAGCTTTCTTT. Its protein product is CASSAGTEAFF.

V is TRBV10-3 and J is TRBJ2-3, with D tentatively TRBD1 (6 bases). V was cut by 4 bases and J by 4 bases, with 9 bases left in between. Germline V gene data show CDR1 as ENHRY and CDR2 as SYGVKD. There are 13 residues in the CDR3. The CDR3 spells CAISGGQSDTQYF. The CDR3 nucleotides are TGTGCCATCAGTGGAGGACAGTCAGATACGCAGTATTTT.

V usage is TRBV7-2 and J usage is TRBJ2-3; the D is unclear. The V end lost 3 bases, the J end lost 6 bases, and 10 bases lay between the germline ends. The CDR3 contains 13 residues. Germline V gene lookup returns CDR1 SGHTA and CDR2 FQGNSA. This chain's CDR3 is CASSFGTSDTQYF. The CDR3 DNA is TGTGCCAGCAGCTTTGGTACTTCCGATACGCAGTATTTT.

The chain recombines TRBV10-2 with TRBJ2-5; 11 nucleotides align to TRBD2. V trimming: 6 bases; J trimming: 4 bases; junction bases outside the gene matches: 7. Looked up from germline, CDR1 is WSHSY and CDR2 is SAAADI. The CDR3 extends over 15 amino acids. The CDR3 reads CASRDPGLAVETQYF. DNA for the CDR3: TGCGCCAGCAGAGATCCGGGACTAGCGGTAGAGACCCAGTACTTC.

V is TRBV30 and J is TRBJ2-1, with D tentatively TRBD2 (6 bases). Germline CDR1 and CDR2: GTSNPN and SVGIG (reference sequence). The CDR3 is 15 residues long. V lost 4 bases and J lost 6, with 19 bases in between. CDR3 sequence: CAWIRVSGAGNEQFF. The CDR3 DNA is TGTGCCTGGATAAGGGTGTCGGGAGCTGGCAATGAGCAGTTCTTC.

V is TRBV7-3 and J is TRBJ2-2, with D perhaps matching TRBD1 (7 bases). The V gene's germline CDR1 is SGHTA and CDR2 FQGTGA. The CDR3 runs 16 residues. The germline V and J ends were trimmed by 7 bases and 2 bases, with 17 bases remaining between them. The CDR3 loop is CASTQGGHGNTGELFF. The CDR3 DNA follows: TGTGCCAGCACCCAGGGGGGACACGGCAACACCGGGGAGCTGTTTTTT.